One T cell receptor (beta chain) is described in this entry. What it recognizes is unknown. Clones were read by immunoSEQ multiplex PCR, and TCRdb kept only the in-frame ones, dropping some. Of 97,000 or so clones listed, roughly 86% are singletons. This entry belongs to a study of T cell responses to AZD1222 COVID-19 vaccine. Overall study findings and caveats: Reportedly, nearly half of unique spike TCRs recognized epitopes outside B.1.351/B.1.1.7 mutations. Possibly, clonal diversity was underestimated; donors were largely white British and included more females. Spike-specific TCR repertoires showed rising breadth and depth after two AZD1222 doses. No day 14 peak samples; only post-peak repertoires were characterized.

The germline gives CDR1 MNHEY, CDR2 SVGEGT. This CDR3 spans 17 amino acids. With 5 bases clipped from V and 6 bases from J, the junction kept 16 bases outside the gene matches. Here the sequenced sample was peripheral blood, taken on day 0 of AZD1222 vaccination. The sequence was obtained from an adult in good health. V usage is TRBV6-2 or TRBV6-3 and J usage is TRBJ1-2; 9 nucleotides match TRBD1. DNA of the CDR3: TGTGCCAGCAGTCCAGGCCGGACAGGGGCCCTTAAGGATGGCTACACCTTC. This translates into CASSPGRTGALKDGYTF.